This T cell receptor (beta chain) was captured in a study of blood T cell repertoires in COVID-19. About the research overall: Some COVID-19 samples were acute and others convalescent; all came from the United States, Italy and Spain.

The CDR3 spans 13 residues. Germline V gene data show CDR1 as LNHDA and CDR2 as SQIVND (reference sequence). V lost 5 bases, J lost 4 bases, and 11 bases lay in between. Per the authors' pipeline: Estimated nucleated cell counts came from reference gene primer amplification. The data were produced by immunoSEQ multiplex PCR, yet TCRdb's version contains in-frame clones alone and is incomplete. D and trimming come from the DNA, and the V and J calls and clone size come from that table. The sample lists over 45,000 clones, roughly 90% occurring once. Sequenced input: peripheral blood. The TCR was taken from an elderly man in a cohort sampled during active COVID-19. The chain recombines TRBV19 with TRBJ2-5; D might be TRBD2 (6 bases). The CDR3 region is CASSRGAGETQYF. Here the CDR3 DNA reads TGTGCCAGTAGTCGAGGAGCGGGAGAGACCCAGTACTTC.